This TCR beta chain stems from a study of cytomegalovirus exposure and HLA in healthy donors. The study, taken as a whole, reports: Immune exposure was documented only through CMV serostatus. Rarity marked most TCR sequences, yet some public TCRs occurred in many donors. Previously analyzed data showed that most TCR beta V segments were productive at a frequency of about 90% or about 30%.

This clone has just one count. The antigen is undetermined. CDR3 length: 14 residues. Unmatched junction bases numbered 1, after V lost 2 bases and J lost 5 bases. In germline, CDR1 is MNHEY, CDR2 SMNVEV (reference sequence). Donors were ostensibly healthy at sampling, although undocumented immune exposures were probable. The PCR made use of 60 Vbeta and 13 Jbeta primers. Method: immunoSEQ multiplex PCR; TCRdb's copy keeps in-frame clones and lacks some. The table lists about 200,000 clones, approximately 86% of them singletons. The chain recombines TRBV27 with TRBJ1-5, with TRBD1 matching over 9 bases. The clonotype originates from a woman between 25 and 40 years old in good health and CMV-seronegative. The sample was PBMCs. CDR3: CASSLRQGDQPQHF. The CDR3 DNA is TGTGCCAGCAGTTTACGACAGGGGGATCAGCCCCAGCATTTT.